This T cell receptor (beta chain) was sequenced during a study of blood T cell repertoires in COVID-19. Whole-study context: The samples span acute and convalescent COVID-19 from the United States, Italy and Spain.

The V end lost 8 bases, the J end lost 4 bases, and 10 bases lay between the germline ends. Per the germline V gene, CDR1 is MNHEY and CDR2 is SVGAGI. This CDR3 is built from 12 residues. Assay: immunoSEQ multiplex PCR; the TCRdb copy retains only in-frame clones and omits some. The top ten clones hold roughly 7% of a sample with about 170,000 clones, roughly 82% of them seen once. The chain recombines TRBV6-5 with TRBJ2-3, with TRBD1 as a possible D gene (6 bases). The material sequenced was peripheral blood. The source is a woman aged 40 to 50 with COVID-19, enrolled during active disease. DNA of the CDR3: TGTGCCAGCCAAGGGGGAGCAGATACGCAGTATTTT. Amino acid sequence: CASQGGADTQYF.